This TCR beta chain emerged from a study of blood T cell repertoires in COVID-19. Study information: PBMCs, B-cell-depleted T cells, or T cells were the source of the cDNA or gDNA that made up the material.

The protocol was immunoSEQ multiplex PCR, while the TCRdb copy is restricted to in-frame clones and leaves out a portion. The sample holds 200,000 to 250,000 clones, 85% to 90% seen once. Sequencing was performed on peripheral blood. The receptor was isolated from a man aged 55-75 years with acute or convalescent COVID-19.

The CDR3: CAISDRPGQTYEQYF. CDR3 DNA sequence: TGTGCCATCAGTGACCGCCCCGGACAGACCTACGAGCAGTACTTC. The V call is TRBV10-3, the J call TRBJ2-7; weak D call: TRBD1 (6 bases). This CDR3 is 15 amino acids long. Germline lookup yields CDR1 ENHRY and CDR2 SYGVKD. V was pared by 3 bases and J by 2 bases, with 14 bases between.